This record covers a single T cell receptor (beta chain). The antigen is not known. The sample originates from a study of T-cell memory formation after mild COVID-19. Study-wide findings and caveats: CD4+ contracting clones were mainly CM and EM; CD8+ ones, EMRA. Cross-reactive memory appears to have joined, as suggested by some responding clones showing up in pre-infection memory.

Constant-segment-primed 5'RACE gave TCR alpha and TCR beta cDNA libraries with sample barcodes and UMIs. TCRdb reprocessed the 5' RACE reads via MiXCR and lists one record per CDR3 protein. The table lists 40,000 to 45,000 distinct CDR3 sequences, approximately 6.8% of them singletons. The CDR3 is made up of 14 amino acids. The junction had 8 bases not matched to a gene; V was cut back by 4 bases and J by 7 bases. CDR1 and CDR2 (germline): SGHDT, YYEEEE. The chain is built from TRBV5-6 and TRBJ2-7; 10 bases match TRBD1. The sequenced material came from PBMCs or a T cell subset sorted from them (not recorded which). The TCR sequence derives from a man between 18 and 29 years old who had mild COVID-19 (a few samples of this study predate the infection). Cell type and time point are not known. The CDR3, as DNA: TGTGCCAGCAGCAGACGGGACAGGGGTCCGGAGCAGTACGTC. It is translated as CASSRRDRGPEQYV.